This T cell receptor (beta chain) was obtained from a study of cytomegalovirus exposure and HLA in healthy donors. The germline V gene encodes CDR1 MNHEY and CDR2 SVGAGI. The CDR3 is 15 amino acids. V trimming: 7 bases; J trimming: 7 bases; junction bases outside the gene matches: 11. Many counts were recorded for this clone. The PCR used 60 Vbeta and 13 Jbeta primers. Clones were read by immunoSEQ multiplex PCR, and TCRdb kept only the in-frame ones, dropping some. The sample records around 41,000 clones, roughly 51% being singletons. This TCR came from a man aged 55 to 70 in good health and CMV-seronegative. The chain couples TRBV6-5 to TRBJ2-1; 9 bases are shared with TRBD2. Sequencing was done on a sample of PBMCs. CDR3 in DNA: TGTGCCAGCAACCAAAGGCTAGCGGGATGGAATGAGCAGTTCTTC. It yields the protein CASNQRLAGWNEQFF.